This TCR beta chain was profiled in a study of blood T cells in healthy people across ages. Study-wide results and caveats: In older individuals, TCR beta diversity per million T cells was lower, falling roughly linearly with age.

The use of a sample-barcoded 5' primer and a J-beta primer mix characterized a second PCR of roughly 6 to 11 cycles. Via MiXCR, TCRdb re-called the 5' RACE reads, giving one row per CDR3 protein. The data show 1.8 million or so distinct CDR3 sequences, with more than 35% seen just once and roughly 23% held by the top ten. With 0 bases clipped from V and 2 bases from J, the junction kept 7 bases outside the gene matches. Germline lookup yields CDR1 LGHNA and CDR2 YSLEER. The CDR3 extends over 17 amino acids. This clonotype appeared a few times. Its antigen remains unknown. The chain is built from TRBV4-3 and TRBJ2-3, with 8 nucleotides matching TRBD2. The sequence came from a human donor in good health. Sample: blood. CDR3 in DNA: TGCGCCAGCAGCCAAGAAACGAGCGGGAGCTACACAGATACGCAGTATTTT. Its protein is CASSQETSGSYTDTQYF.